This TCR beta chain came from a study of blood T cell repertoires in COVID-19 (dated by TCRdb to between 2020 and 2021). In the study overall: Samples from collaborators originated in the United States, Italy and Spain and spanned both the acute and convalescent phases of COVID-19. The material from the prospective study consisted of cDNA or gDNA derived from T cells, B-cell-depleted T cells, or PBMCs. Deeply sampled blood TCRbeta repertoires from subjects exposed to, actively infected with, or recovered from COVID-19 were included in the dataset. The repertoires were made available in a free public database intended to serve as a resource for research on the immune response to SARS-CoV-2. Samples came from the ongoing ImmuneRACE study (first 160 participants) plus 1,254 subjects from 6 global collaborators. The sample metadata nearly always contained a de-identified subject ID, COVID-19 status, age in years and sex. Where HLA class I and class II types were available, the types were taken from metadata supplied by the sample provider, not from assay-based typing. The investigation overall reported the following: How much clinical and demographic metadata was included differed by source and by participant, and the metadata was provided uncurated.

Between the V and J ends, shortened by 2 bases and 1 base respectively, the junction contains 15 bases. The CDR3 spans 16 residues, from the cysteine through the phenylalanine. The entry retains the CDR3 DNA only, 48 bases that are in frame from base 1. As encoded in the germline V gene (reference sequence), CDR1 is GTSNPN while CDR2 is SVGIG. The count of this clone is one. The clone's antigen remains unknown. Base qualities are missing; no much larger clone stands one base away. Participants in the prospective study were aged about 18 to 95 years, lived in 20 to 25 United States geographic areas, and enrolled through a virtual design. In the prospective study, participants were assigned to cohorts based on the clinical history participants reported in a screening survey and a study questionnaire. Recovered participants in ImmuneRACE Cohort 3 were defined by two consecutive negative NP/OP PCR tests, clearance by a healthcare professional, or resolution of symptoms. Each participant in the prospective study had whole blood, serum and a nasopharyngeal or oropharyngeal swab collected by mobile phlebotomists. Additional blood draws and questionnaires over an approximately two-month period could optionally be provided by prospective study participants. Before DNA extraction, prospective study blood samples were shipped either frozen or at room temperature.

TCRbeta CDR3 regions were amplified from genomic DNA by means of the immunoSEQ Assay, a bias-controlled multiplex PCR. On the authors' methods: The number of nucleated cells in each sample was estimated by amplification of reference gene primers within the assay. To quantify the absolute abundance of each unique TCRbeta CDR3 rearrangement, sequence reads were collapsed and filtered. For each sample, productive Simpson clonality was calculated by taking the square root of Simpson's diversity index across productive rearrangements. The source is immuneACCESS, and TCRdb retained only in-frame sequences with V and J called. Part of the clones is not carried over; for the studies checked, unresolved V genes explain less than half of this, and the remainder is unexplained. That table supplies the V and J calls and clone size; D and trimming were determined from the DNA. The sample table lists about 270,000 clones, about 87% of them with a count of one. Jointly, the top ten make up around 3% of the sample.

The sequenced sample was PBMCs or T cells enriched from blood (not recorded which). The chain is assembled from TRBV30 and TRBJ1-5; possibly the D gene is TRBD1, per 5 matching bases. The clonotype comes from a woman aged 45-65 years who had recovered from COVID-19. The DNA is as follows: TGTGCCTGGAGTTCTCAGGGATTGAGGAGCAATCAGCCCCAGCATTTT. Its protein is CAWSSQGLRSNQPQHF.